The rows below give T cell receptor beta chains drawn from one sample of a study of response to subunit inactivated influenza vaccine. TCRdb independently ran MiXCR on the RT-PCR reads; one entry per CDR3 protein. The sample records about 500,000 distinct CDR3 sequences, roughly 7.9% being singletons. Specimen: PBMCs from blood, collected roughly 24 months after vaccination. The receptors come from a man between 50 and 69 years old who received an inactivated influenza vaccine. Both conserved end residues are part of each CDR3. The D gene is left open where the match is weak. Rows may omit the clone size; those that give it use once, few, many or a size class.

CDR3 length,clone size,J gene,V gene,D gene,CDR3 DNA,CDR3 protein
15,many,TRBJ1-2,TRBV7-9,-,TGTGCCAGCAGTAATCTTCGTCGGGAGGTCTATGGCTACACCTTC,CASSNLRREVYGYTF
16,-,TRBJ1-1,TRBV14,-,TGTGCCAGCAGGCCTTGGGGGAGAGGGGAGTCCACTGAAGCTTTCTTT,CASRPWGRGESTEAFF
16,few,TRBJ2-7,TRBV20-1,TRBD2,TGCAGTGCTAGACGACTTAAGCGGGAGGGGGGCTACGAGCAGTACTTC,CSARRLKREGGYEQYF
14,few,TRBJ2-3,TRBV29-1,TRBD1,TGCAGCGTTGTGGATCAGGGGGCCGGAGATACGCAGTATTTT,CSVVDQGAGDTQYF
15,-,TRBJ2-5,TRBV4-3,TRBD1,TGCGCCAGCAGCCAACGGGACAGGGGCGGAGAGACCCAGTACTTC,CASSQRDRGGETQYF
14,many,TRBJ2-3,TRBV5-6,-,TGTGCCAGCAGCTTGGCCTCGAACAGGGCACCAGCATATTTT,CASSLASNRAPAYF
14,-,TRBJ2-1,TRBV6-5,-,TGTGCCAGCAGTTACTCGATGGGGCACAATGAGCAGTTCTTC,CASSYSMGHNEQFF
14,many,TRBJ2-1,TRBV5-1,TRBD2,TGCGCCAGCTCCGAGGGACTAGCAAGCGATGAGCAGTTCTTC,CASSEGLASDEQFF
15,few,TRBJ1-6,TRBV6-1,TRBD1,TGTGCCACCGCACAGGGGGAGGCGAACAATTCACCCCTCCACTTT,CATAQGEANNSPLHF
14,few,TRBJ1-3,TRBV7-9,-,TGTGCCAGCAGCCCTCCGAGGTCTGGAAACACCATATATTTT,CASSPPRSGNTIYF
15,few,TRBJ2-5,TRBV25-1,-,TGTGCCAGCAGTGTGCAGGGGCTGTACCAAGAGACCCAGTACTTC,CASSVQGLYQETQYF
13,few,TRBJ2-3,TRBV20-1,-,TGCAGTGAAACAGGGTTGAGCACAGATACGCAGTATTTT,CSETGLSTDTQYF
14,-,TRBJ2-2,TRBV6-5,-,TGTGCCAGCAGTTACTGGAGGGAGACCGGGGAGCTGTTTTTT,CASSYWRETGELFF
15,-,TRBJ2-7,TRBV13,TRBD1,TGTGCCAGCAGCTTACCCGGGACAGCCTCCTACGAGCAGTACTTC,CASSLPGTASYEQYF
16,few,TRBJ2-3,TRBV6-2/TRBV6-3,TRBD2,TGTGCCAGCAATCCCGCGGGGGGGCAGAACACAGATACGCAGTATTTT,CASNPAGGQNTDTQYF
15,few,TRBJ1-1,TRBV15,-,TGTGCCACCAGCAGAGAATCTACAGTTAACACTGAAGCTTTCTTT,CATSRESTVNTEAFF
17,-,TRBJ1-3,TRBV10-1,-,TGCGCCAGCAGTGAGCCCGAGGGGCCGTACTGTGGAAACACCATATATTTT,CASSEPEGPYCGNTIYF
13,-,TRBJ2-1,TRBV5-1,-,TGCGCCAGCAGCTTGGCCCGGAGCGATGAGCAGTTCTTC,CASSLARSDEQFF
15,-,TRBJ2-2,TRBV10-3,-,TGTGCCATCAGACCAACAGGGTCGGACACCGGGGAGCTGTTTTTT,CAIRPTGSDTGELFF
13,few,TRBJ2-1,TRBV20-1,-,TGCAGTGCCCTAAGGCTAGCCCGGCATGAGCAGTTCTTC,CSALRLARHEQFF
12,many,TRBJ2-5,TRBV20-1,-,TGCAGTGCTAGACCGGGGACGGAGACCCAGTACTTC,CSARPGTETQYF
13,many,TRBJ1-1,TRBV19,-,TGTGCCAGTAGTTTTTACAGGAACACTGAAGCTTTCTTT,CASSFYRNTEAFF
15,few,TRBJ2-1,TRBV12-3/TRBV12-4,-,TGTGCCAGCAGTTTCCCGGGACTGGAGATCGATGAGCAGTTCTTC,CASSFPGLEIDEQFF
15,few,TRBJ2-3,TRBV9,TRBD1,TGTGCCAGCAGCGTTGGACAGGGGGCGCAAGATACGCAGTATTTT,CASSVGQGAQDTQYF
13,few,TRBJ2-7,TRBV7-2,-,TGTGCCAGCAGCTTCTCGATTCGGTACGAGCAGTACTTC,CASSFSIRYEQYF
14,few,TRBJ2-7,TRBV30,-,TGTGCCTGGAGTGCTCTCCCAGGGGTCTACGAGCAGTACTTC,CAWSALPGVYEQYF
10,many,TRBJ1-5,TRBV20-1,-,TGCAGTGCAGGAAATCAGCCCCAGCATTTT,CSAGNQPQHF
14,-,TRBJ2-5,TRBV18,-,TGTGCCAGCTCACCGAGGACGACCCAAGAGACCCAGTACTTC,CASSPRTTQETQYF
15,many,TRBJ2-1,TRBV18,-,TGTGCCAGCTCACCAGGTAGGGGTACCTACAATGAGCAGTTCTTC,CASSPGRGTYNEQFF
13,-,TRBJ2-5,TRBV18,TRBD1,TGTGCCAGCCGAAGGGACAGGGGTAAGACCCAGTACTTC,CASRRDRGKTQYF
14,few,TRBJ1-1,TRBV7-9,-,TGTGCCAGCAGCCCACAGACAGCTAACACTGAAGCTTTCTTT,CASSPQTANTEAFF
13,few,TRBJ2-5,TRBV28,-,TGTGCCGCCTTAAGCCCAGGGGGGAAGACCCAGTACTTC,CAALSPGGKTQYF
17,-,TRBJ1-6,TRBV7-2,TRBD1,TGTGCCAGCAGCTTGGGGTCCGGGACAGCCTATAATTCACCCCTCCACTTT,CASSLGSGTAYNSPLHF
13,-,TRBJ2-7,TRBV20-1,TRBD1,TGCAGTGCGGCTAGGACAGGGCGGGACGAGCAGTACTTC,CSAARTGRDEQYF
13,-,TRBJ2-1,TRBV29-1,TRBD2,TGCAGCACGGGACTAGCGGGTAACAATGAGCAGTTCTTC,CSTGLAGNNEQFF
14,-,TRBJ2-1,TRBV12-3/TRBV12-4,TRBD2,TGTGCCAGCAGTCAAGCGGGGGTGTACAATGAGCAGTTCTTC,CASSQAGVYNEQFF
13,many,TRBJ2-2,TRBV7-6,-,TGTGCCAGCAGCGATAGCGTCACCGGGGAGCTGTTTTTT,CASSDSVTGELFF
15,few,TRBJ2-1,TRBV7-2,TRBD2,TGTGCCAGCAGCTTATCAGGACTAGCCTACAATGAGCAGTTCTTC,CASSLSGLAYNEQFF
16,-,TRBJ2-3,TRBV6-1,-,TGTGCCAGCAGTGAGGTAGCCAGGGGCTTCACAGATACGCAGTATTTT,CASSEVARGFTDTQYF
13,many,TRBJ2-3,TRBV9,-,TGTGCCAGCAGCGTAGTCAGGACGGATACGCAGTATTTT,CASSVVRTDTQYF
17,-,TRBJ1-4,TRBV11-2,-,TGTGCCAGCAGCTTTAGAGGAGCTGGACCATTAGGTGAAAAACTGTTTTTT,CASSFRGAGPLGEKLFF
14,-,TRBJ2-3,TRBV11-2,-,TGTGCCCGCAGCTTAGGACTCCCCACAGATACGCAGTATTTT,CARSLGLPTDTQYF
16,-,TRBJ1-1,TRBV11-2,-,TGTGCCAGCAGCTCTCAGGGACTGGGTACAAACACTGAAGCTTTCTTT,CASSSQGLGTNTEAFF
19,-,TRBJ1-1,TRBV27,TRBD1,TGTGCCAGCAGTTTGGGAACAGGGGGCGTTCGTTTAGGGAACACTGAAGCTTTCTTT,CASSLGTGGVRLGNTEAFF
12,many,TRBJ1-1,TRBV25-1,-,TGTGCCAGCAGTGAGGGGCTCACTGAAGCTTTCTTT,CASSEGLTEAFF
13,-,TRBJ2-7,TRBV6-5,-,TGTGCCAGCAGTTCCAGACCAAACTACGAGCAGTACTTC,CASSSRPNYEQYF
16,few,TRBJ2-5,TRBV28,-,TGTGCCAGCAGTTTTATTTCGGCCAGGGCTCGAGAGACCCAGTACTTC,CASSFISARARETQYF